This T cell receptor beta chain is drawn from a study of T cells after yellow fever vaccination. Study-wide findings and caveats: Post-booster reappearance was seen for most primary-vaccination clones (around 96% CD4, roughly 86% CD8). Only a minor proportion of clonotypes was detected across both CD4 and CD8 compartments. The presence of abundant clonotypes contaminating from the bulk population was possible in FACS-sorted repertoires.

The CDR3 contains 11 residues. V lost 3 bases and J lost 7, with 4 bases in between. The authors made TCR cDNA by 5'RACE template switching, adding a universal primer site and UMIs. One entry per CDR3 protein results from TCRdb running MiXCR on the 5' RACE reads. In the table there are 550,000 to 750,000 distinct CDR3 sequences, about 13% of which are singletons. This clonotype was seen more than once but under ten times. Its specificity is unknown. The receptor's source is a man under 40 who received the YFV17D yellow fever vaccine. The sequencing used PBMCs, collected on the day of the yellow fever booster vaccination. V usage is TRBV12-3 or TRBV12-4 and J usage is TRBJ1-3; D gene ambiguous. The CDR3 loop reads CASSFVNTIYF. DNA for the CDR3: TGTGCCAGCAGTTTTGTGAACACCATATATTTT.